The 20 T cell receptor beta chains given below trace back to one sample, sequenced in a study of tumor-infiltrating lymphocytes in primary liver carcinoma. The blood RNA (from unsorted whole blood) was obtained, and germline DNA was also extracted. The investigators made TCR beta cDNA from 400 to 500 ng total RNA, using a constant-region primer. Three nested multiplex PCR rounds, a slightly modified ARM-PCR, produced the libraries for TCR beta. The opening two PCR rounds, around 9 cycles each, paired TRBV1-TRBV30 forward primers with a C-beta reverse primer. TCRdb redid the calling of the multiplex PCR reads with MiXCR, one entry per CDR3 protein. The table includes some 180,000 distinct CDR3 sequences, 60% detected once. Sequenced material: peripheral blood. The receptors shown here come from a man between 35 and 55 years old with primary liver carcinoma and hepatitis B virus infection.

Notes on this clonotype: At one boundary the junction diverges from the germline segment, which might be a read error. J is TRBJ2-7 and V is TRBV6-6, with a weak D call TRBD1 (5 bases). The CDR3 consists of 14 residues. Looked up from germline, CDR1 is MNHNY and CDR2 is SVGAGI (reference sequence). Here the CDR3 DNA reads TGTGCCAGCAATTACGGCCAGGGATATAGCGAGCAGTACTTC. Encoded protein: CASNYGQGYSEQYF.

As for this clonotype: Its ends do not fully match the called genes, so a read error is possible. V usage is TRBV11-1 and J usage is TRBJ1-4, with D hard to call. This CDR3 region has 14 residues. Germline V gene lookup returns CDR1 SGHAT and CDR2 FQDESV (reference sequence). The CDR3 nucleotides read TGTGCCAGCAGCTTAGCCCCAACTAATGAAAAACTGTTCTTT. It yields the protein CASSLAPTNEKLFF.

Comment on this clonotype: A much larger clone differs from this one at a single base, so this may be a read error. CDR3 amino acids: CASSQPGLNAGELFF. Here the CDR3 DNA reads TGTGCCAGCAGCCAACCGGGACTAAATGCCGGGGAGCTGTTTTTT. This chain uses TRBV11-2 with TRBJ2-2; 7 bases are shared with TRBD2. This CDR3 has 15 amino acids. Germline values: CDR1 SGHAT, CDR2 FQNNGV. V was pared by 5 bases and J by 6 bases, with 9 bases of the junction left unmatched. Drawing the rest from reference TRBV11-2 and TRBJ2-2, the complete variable domain is EAGVAQSPRYKIIEKRQSVAFWCNPISGHATLYWYQQILGQGPKLLIQFQNNGVVDDSQLPKDRFSAERLKGVDSTLKIQPAKLEDSAVYLCASSQPGLNAGELFFGEGSRLTVL.

The chain joins TRBV6-5 to TRBJ2-7, with TRBD1 matching over 9 bases. With V trimmed by 1 base and J by 7 bases, 8 bases remained unmatched. CDR3 length equals 15 residues. Germline V CDR1 and CDR2: MNHEY, SVGAGI. As DNA, the CDR3 is TGTGCCAGCAGTTACTTCAACAGGGGGCAAGGAGAGCAGTACTTC. It specifies CASSYFNRGQGEQYF.

This clonotype was counted only a few times. The V and J genes are TRBV6-6 and TRBJ2-2; 8 nucleotides agree with TRBD2. Germline CDR1 and CDR2: MNHNY and SVGAGI (reference sequence). J was trimmed by 8 bases and V by 6 bases; bases with no gene match: 8. The CDR3 consists of 14 residues. The CDR3 coding sequence is TGTGCCAGCAGCCCCGAGCGGGAGTCAGGGGAGCTGTTTTTT. Protein: CASSPERESGELFF.

This chain joins TRBV5-1 and TRBJ2-3, with TRBD2 identical over 13 bases. Per germline, CDR1 SGHRS and CDR2 YFSETQ. This CDR3 is built from 18 residues. The junction had 8 bases not matched to a gene; V was cut back by 3 bases and J by 1 base. CDR3: CASSSGTSGTSRTDTQYF. In DNA, the CDR3 is TGCGCCAGCAGCTCCGGGACTAGCGGGACGAGTCGCACAGATACGCAGTATTTT.

This clonotype has a single count. Germline is not matched at one junction end, which may reflect a read error. The rearrangement links TRBV12-3 or TRBV12-4 to TRBJ1-6; tentative D call: TRBD1 (5 bases). This CDR3 has 13 amino acids. CDR3 sequence: CANSSSGDSPLHF. CDR3 DNA: TGTGCCAACAGTTCATCGGGGGATTCACCCCTACACTTT.

This clonotype was seen repeatedly, ten times or more. The chain employs TRBV11-2 and TRBJ2-7; 10 bases map to TRBD1. The CDR3 contains 16 residues. Germline V gene data show CDR1 as SGHAT and CDR2 as FQNNGV. V lost 1 base, J lost 4 bases, and 7 bases stayed unmatched. CDR3 sequence reads: CASSLGVGDRGYEQYF. In DNA form, the CDR3 reads TGTGCCAGCAGCTTAGGAGTAGGGGACAGGGGTTACGAGCAGTACTTC.

This clonotype has just a few counts. This chain links TRBV29-1 with TRBJ2-7, with 9 bases matching TRBD1. The CDR3 is 12 residues long. Trimming cost V 7 bases and J 1 base; bases outside gene matches: 2. Germline-derived CDR1 and CDR2 are SQVTM and ANQGSEA. In DNA form, the CDR3 reads TGCAGCGCCGGGACAGGGTCCTACGAGCAGTACTTC. It is translated as CSAGTGSYEQYF.

This chain connects TRBV29-1 to TRBJ2-4, with D perhaps given as TRBD1 or TRBD2 (7 bases each). Trimming left V 4 bases short and J 6 bases short, with 16 bases between. Germline CDR1 SQVTM, CDR2 ANQGSEA. This CDR3 spans 14 amino acids. The CDR3 nucleotides are TGCAGCGTTGGTGGGAGGGCAGGGGGAAACATTCAGTACTTC. It yields the protein CSVGGRAGGNIQYF. The complete variable domain, with remaining parts taken from reference TRBV29-1 and TRBJ2-4, reads SAVISQKPSRDICQRGTSLTIQCQVDSQVTMMFWYRQQPGQSLTLIATANQGSEATYESGFVIDKFPISRPNLTFSTLTVSNMSPEDSSIYLCSVGGRAGGNIQYFGAGTRLSVL.

This clonotype has ten or more counts. The chain couples TRBV11-2 to TRBJ2-4; D remains unclear. Trimming cost V 4 bases and J 15 bases, with 16 bases left between them. Germline V gene lookup returns CDR1 SGHAT and CDR2 FQNNGV. CDR3 length: 12 residues. CDR3 sequence (DNA): TGTGCCAGCAGCTCGACATCGACACTGTCGTACTTC. Translation: CASSSTSTLSYF. The full variable domain, with the rest looked up from reference TRBV11-2 and TRBJ2-4, is EAGVAQSPRYKIIEKRQSVAFWCNPISGHATLYWYQQILGQGPKLLIQFQNNGVVDDSQLPKDRFSAERLKGVDSTLKIQPAKLEDSAVYLCASSSTSTLSYFGAGTRLSVL.

A word on this clonotype: As the CDR3 is not closed by the conserved phenylalanine or tryptophan, this likely results from a read error. This chain links TRBV28 with TRBJ1-4; D gene unclear. CDR1 MDHEN and CDR2 SYDVKM come from the germline V gene. Trimming left V 6 bases short and J 8 bases short, with 10 bases between. The CDR3 runs 12 residues. The CDR3 loop reads CASRSLVEKLFL. The CDR3 DNA follows: TGTGCCAGCAGGTCCTTGGTGGAAAAACTGTTTTTA.

This clonotype was observed at least ten times. The V call is TRBV11-2, the J call TRBJ1-1; possible D gene TRBD1, 5 bases. This CDR3 has 16 amino acids. Germline CDR1 SGHAT, CDR2 FQNNGV. Trimming shortened V by 1 base and J by 0 bases, and 12 bases separated the two germline ends. CDR3 sequence reads: CASSLGIGTLNTEAFF. CDR3 coding DNA: TGTGCCAGCAGCTTAGGGATCGGGACGCTGAACACTGAAGCTTTCTTT. The variable domain in full, completed from reference TRBV11-2 and TRBJ1-1, reads EAGVAQSPRYKIIEKRQSVAFWCNPISGHATLYWYQQILGQGPKLLIQFQNNGVVDDSQLPKDRFSAERLKGVDSTLKIQPAKLEDSAVYLCASSLGIGTLNTEAFFGQGTRLTVV.

This clonotype has at least ten counts. This chain links TRBV11-2 with TRBJ1-2; a possible D gene is TRBD1 (5 bases). Germline V gene data show CDR1 as SGHAT and CDR2 as FQNNGV. There are 12 residues in the CDR3. V lost 2 bases, J lost 8 bases, and 9 bases lay in between. The CDR3 DNA reads TGTGCCAGCAGCTTAAGGACATCCGGCTACACCTTC. Translated, it gives CASSLRTSGYTF. The full variable domain, in which reference TRBV11-2 and TRBJ1-2 provide the parts outside the CDR3, is EAGVAQSPRYKIIEKRQSVAFWCNPISGHATLYWYQQILGQGPKLLIQFQNNGVVDDSQLPKDRFSAERLKGVDSTLKIQPAKLEDSAVYLCASSLRTSGYTFGSGTRLTVV.

V usage is TRBV2 and J usage is TRBJ2-2, with D maybe TRBD1 (6 bases). CDR1 and CDR2 from the germline V gene are SNHLY and FYNNEI. V was cut by 8 bases and J by 6 bases, with 7 bases left in between. This CDR3 is 11 amino acids long. CDR3 sequence (DNA): TGTGCCAGCGCAGGGGCCGGGGAGCTGTTTTTT. It translates to CASAGAGELFF.

The V and J genes are TRBV30 and TRBJ1-3; D remains ambiguous. The ends were cut back, 0 bases at V and 4 bases at J, with 1 base in the middle. This CDR3 is 11 amino acids long. Germline V gene sequence: CDR1 GTSNPN, CDR2 SVGIG (reference sequence). Written as DNA, the CDR3 is TGTGCCTGGAGTGTCGGAAACACCATATATTTT. Amino acids: CAWSVGNTIYF.

This clonotype was seen a handful of times. This chain joins TRBV12-3 or TRBV12-4 and TRBJ1-1; D unclear. The CDR3 runs to 11 residues. V was trimmed by 1 base and J by 7 bases, leaving 4 bases between them. CDR3 sequence: CASSLGGEAFF. CDR3 coding DNA: TGTGCCAGCAGTTTAGGCGGTGAAGCTTTCTTT.

In regard to this clonotype: Germline and junction disagree at one end, which may indicate a read error. The chain joins TRBV4-2 to TRBJ1-2, with TRBD1 identical over 7 bases. CDR1 and CDR2 from the germline V gene are LGHNA and YNFKEQ. The CDR3 runs 16 residues. The CDR3 here is CASSQEGQGGNYGYIF. As DNA, the CDR3 is TGTGCCAGCAGCCAAGAAGGGCAGGGGGGCAACTATGGCTACATCTTC.

V is TRBV29-1 and J is TRBJ2-7; 7 bases line up with TRBD1. The CDR3 is 12 amino acids. Germline V gene sequence: CDR1 SQVTM, CDR2 ANQGSEA. The CDR3 region is CRVYRGSDEQYF. In nucleotides, the CDR3 is TGCAGGGTTTACAGGGGTTCGGACGAGCAGTACTTC.

On this clonotype: A much larger clonotype is one base distant, so this may be a read error. V is TRBV29-1 and J is TRBJ2-5; either TRBD1 or TRBD2 may fit D (7 bases each). Trimming pared 3 bases from V and 7 bases from J, leaving 9 bases between. The CDR3 covers 11 residues. Germline CDR1 and CDR2: SQVTM and ANQGSEA. The chain's CDR3 is CSVDRGGTQYF. CDR3 in DNA: TGCAGCGTTGACAGGGGGGGGACCCAGTACTTC.